The 20 T cell receptor beta chains below all came from one sample that was sequenced in a study of T cells after yellow fever vaccination. TCRdb passed the 5' RACE reads through MiXCR, listing each CDR3 protein once. The sample carries a few hundred thousand distinct CDR3 sequences, around 4.5% recorded once. The source material was PBMCs, sampled 15 days after the yellow fever booster vaccination. The source is a man aged 18 to 30 who received the YFV17D yellow fever vaccine.

This clonotype was counted at least ten times. This sequence joins TRBV20-1 and TRBJ1-6, with 7 bases matching TRBD1. From germline, CDR1 is DFQATT and CDR2 SNEGSKA (reference sequence). V was clipped by 3 bases and J by 7 bases; unmatched bases: 3. The CDR3 is 13 residues long. The CDR3 sequence: CSASRDRNSPLHF. CDR3 DNA sequence: TGCAGTGCTAGCCGGGACAGAAATTCACCCCTCCACTTT.

Only a few counts were recorded for this clonotype. V gene TRBV24-1 combines with J gene TRBJ1-6; no firm D call. This CDR3 spans 9 amino acids. V lost 12 bases and J lost 15, with 11 bases in between. Germline CDR1 is KGHDR and CDR2 is SFDVKD. This CDR3 reads CAHRLGLHF. The CDR3 coding sequence is TGTGCCCATCGGTTGGGCCTCCACTTT.

This clonotype occurred many times. The chain couples TRBV9 to TRBJ2-2, with D hard to call. The CDR3 is 14 residues long. V lost 4 bases and J lost 4, with 11 bases in between. Germline V gene lookup returns CDR1 SGDLS and CDR2 YYNGEE. The CDR3 nucleotides read TGTGCCAGCAGCTTGACTCAGTTCACCGGGGAGCTGTTTTTT. This translates into CASSLTQFTGELFF.

This clonotype was picked up a small number of times. Here the CDR3 reads CASSARVTSYEQYF. The DNA of the CDR3 is TGTGCCAGCAGTGCTAGGGTTACCTCCTACGAGCAGTACTTC. The chain is built from TRBV6-5 and TRBJ2-7; D ambiguous. CDR3 length equals 14 residues. V lost 5 bases, J lost 0 bases, and 11 bases lay in between. Germline CDR1 is MNHEY and CDR2 is SVGAGI.

This clonotype has just a few counts. This chain's CDR3 is CASSLAGFNEQFF. The CDR3 bases are TGTGCCAGCAGCTTAGCGGGGTTCAATGAGCAGTTCTTC. J is TRBJ2-1 and V is TRBV7-8; D gene unclear. The CDR3 spans 13 residues. Trimming pared 0 bases from V and 6 bases from J, leaving 6 bases between. The V gene's germline CDR1 is SGHVS and CDR2 FQNEAQ.

This clonotype was counted many times. The chain recombines TRBV5-1 with TRBJ1-6; 8 bases align to TRBD1. Trimming at V came to 4 bases and at J to 9 bases, leaving 6 bases not matched to a gene. The CDR3 is 14 amino acids. Germline loops: CDR1 SGHRS, CDR2 YFSETQ. CDR3: CASSPGQDSSPLHF. The CDR3 nucleotides read TGCGCCAGCAGCCCGGGACAGGACAGTTCACCCCTCCACTTT.

This clonotype was counted a few times. The chain uses TRBV6-2 or TRBV6-3 and TRBJ2-2; maybe TRBD2 (6 bases). The germline V gene has CDR1 MNHEY and CDR2 SVGEGT. The CDR3 contains 16 residues. Trimming cost V 2 bases and J 1 base, with 11 bases left between them. The CDR3 DNA sequence: TGTGCCAGCAGTTACCTGGGGGGTCGGAACACCGGGGAGCTGTTTTTT. It codes for CASSYLGGRNTGELFF.

V and J are TRBV5-6 and TRBJ2-7; possible D gene TRBD1, 6 bases. CDR1 and CDR2 (germline): SGHDT, YYEEEE. The CDR3 is 14 amino acids. Trimming took 2 bases from V and 7 from J, leaving 16 bases between them. The CDR3 protein is CASSFADRSGEQYV. The CDR3 DNA sequence: TGTGCCAGCAGCTTTGCTGACAGGTCTGGAGAGCAGTACGTC.

This clonotype came up many times. The gene calls are TRBV29-1 and TRBJ2-2; 7 bases match TRBD1. The CDR3 totals 11 residues. The V gene's germline CDR1 is SQVTM and CDR2 ANQGSEA. The ends lost 6 bases at V and 7 bases at J; junction bases unmatched: 2. The CDR3 sequence is CSVHRGGELFF. DNA for the CDR3: TGCAGCGTGCACAGGGGCGGGGAGCTGTTTTTT.

CDR3 protein: CSARAPLAGSYEQYV. Here the CDR3 DNA reads TGCAGTGCTAGAGCACCGCTAGCGGGGAGTTACGAGCAGTACGTC. This sequence joins TRBV20-1 and TRBJ2-7, with TRBD2 matching over 9 bases. This CDR3 comprises 15 residues. The germline V gene encodes CDR1 DFQATT and CDR2 SNEGSKA (reference sequence). Trimming at V came to 1 base and at J to 4 bases, leaving 8 bases not matched to a gene.

Details on this clonotype: At one of its ends the junction is not consistent with the germline gene, which may arise from a read error. This chain connects TRBV10-3 to TRBJ2-5; D call uncertain. Per the germline V gene, CDR1 is ENHRY and CDR2 is SYGVKD. The CDR3 extends over 11 amino acids. CDR3 sequence: CAICDGETQYF. For the CDR3, the DNA is TGTGCCATCTGTGATGGGGAGACCCAGTACTTC.

This clonotype has ten or more counts. The rearrangement joins TRBV28 to TRBJ2-5; 7 bases map to TRBD2. The V and J ends lost 3 bases and 5 bases, in that order; junction bases with no gene match: 12. Germline CDR1 is MDHEN and CDR2 is SYDVKM. This CDR3 contains 16 residues. The CDR3, as DNA: TGTGCCAGCAGTTTTTTTCTTCGGGGGGTCGGGGAGACCCAGTACTTC. Protein sequence: CASSFFLRGVGETQYF.

This clonotype was seen repeatedly, ten times or more. The V call is TRBV5-1, the J call TRBJ2-5; D perhaps matches TRBD1 (6 bases). The V gene lost 4 bases and the J gene lost 5 bases, with 12 bases spanning the gap. CDR1 SGHRS and CDR2 YFSETQ come from the germline V gene. The CDR3 length is 13 residues. The CDR3 spells CASSQQGLETQYF. The CDR3 DNA reads as TGCGCCAGCAGCCAACAGGGTTTGGAGACCCAGTACTTC.

This clonotype was observed at least ten times. The V gene is TRBV4-1, the J gene TRBJ2-1; no firm D call. Germline values: CDR1 MGHRA, CDR2 YSYEKL. The CDR3 spans 16 residues. V lost 3 bases and J lost 0, with 12 bases in between. The CDR3 coding sequence is TGCGCCAGCAGCCAGGGAATATTGAGCTCCTACAATGAGCAGTTCTTC. It yields the protein CASSQGILSSYNEQFF.

V is TRBV14 and J is TRBJ1-3; 7 bases match TRBD1. V lost 4 bases, J lost 0 bases, and 6 bases stayed unmatched. Germline loops: CDR1 SGHDN, CDR2 FVKESK. There are 16 residues in the CDR3. CDR3 nucleotide sequence: TGTGCCAGCAGCCCGTTGGGACAGAACTCTGGAAACACCATATATTTT. It specifies CASSPLGQNSGNTIYF.

This clonotype has ten or more counts. One junction end disagrees with the germline gene, perhaps due to a read error. V gene TRBV20-1 combines with J gene TRBJ1-4; 7 bases match TRBD1. Germline V lookup: CDR1 DFQATT, CDR2 SNEGSKA (reference sequence). The CDR3 has 12 amino acids. Here the CDR3 reads CSASHGRDRGIF. In nucleotides, the CDR3 is TGCAGTGCTAGCCATGGCCGGGACAGAGGGATTTTT.

This clonotype was seen repeatedly, ten times or more. V usage is TRBV5-1 and J usage is TRBJ1-1; unclear D gene. The ends were cut back, 4 bases at V and 6 bases at J, with 13 bases in the middle. The V gene's germline CDR1 is SGHRS and CDR2 YFSETQ. The CDR3 totals 13 residues. CDR3 in DNA: TGCGCCAGCAGCCTAGACCCCGGCTCTGAAGCTTTCTTT. It yields the protein CASSLDPGSEAFF.

This clonotype was counted at least ten times. The V and J genes are TRBV4-3 and TRBJ2-5; D is ambiguous. The V end lost 0 bases, the J end lost 3 bases, and 11 bases lay between the germline ends. The germline gives CDR1 LGHNA, CDR2 YSLEER. This CDR3 region has 15 residues. The DNA for the CDR3 is TGCGCCAGCAGCCAAGATTATAATAAGAAAGAGACCCAGTACTTC. Encoded protein: CASSQDYNKKETQYF.

This clonotype was observed at least ten times. The V gene is TRBV12-3 or TRBV12-4, the J gene TRBJ2-5; tentatively, D is TRBD1 or TRBD2 (6 bases each). This CDR3 contains 15 residues. V was cut by 6 bases and J by 1 base, with 15 bases left in between. CDR3 in amino acids: CASSPRGALQETQYF. CDR3 in DNA: TGTGCCAGCAGCCCAAGGGGGGCTCTCCAAGAGACCCAGTACTTC.

This clonotype was seen ten or more times. The chain recombines TRBV7-9 with TRBJ1-2; D not resolved. The CDR3 sequence is 12 residues long. Trimming shortened V by 4 bases and J by 6 bases, and 9 bases separated the two germline ends. Germline CDR1 is SEHNR and CDR2 is FQNEAQ (reference sequence). The CDR3 loop reads CASSSPTDGYTF. CDR3 nucleotide sequence: TGTGCCAGCAGCTCCCCGACGGATGGCTACACCTTC.